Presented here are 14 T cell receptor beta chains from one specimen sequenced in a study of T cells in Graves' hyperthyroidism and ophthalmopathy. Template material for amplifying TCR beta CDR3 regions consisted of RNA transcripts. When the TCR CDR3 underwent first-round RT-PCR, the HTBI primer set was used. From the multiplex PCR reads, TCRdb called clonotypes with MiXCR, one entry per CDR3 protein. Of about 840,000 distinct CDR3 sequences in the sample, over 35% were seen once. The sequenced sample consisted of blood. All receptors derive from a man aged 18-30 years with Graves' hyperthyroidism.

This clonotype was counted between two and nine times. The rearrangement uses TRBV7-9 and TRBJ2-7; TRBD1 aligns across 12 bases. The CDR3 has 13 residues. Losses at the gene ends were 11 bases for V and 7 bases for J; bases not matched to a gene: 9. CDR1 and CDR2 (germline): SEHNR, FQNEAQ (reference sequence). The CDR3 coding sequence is TGTGCCGCCCCGGGACAGGGGGCTGGGGAGCAGTACTTC. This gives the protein CAAPGQGAGEQYF. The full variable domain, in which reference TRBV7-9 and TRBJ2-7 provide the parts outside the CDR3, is DTGVSQNPRHKITKRGQNVTFRCDPISEHNRLYWYRQTLGQGPEFLTYFQNEAQLEKSRLLSDRFSAERPKGSFSTLEIQRTEQGDSAMYLCAAPGQGAGEQYFGPGTRLTVT.

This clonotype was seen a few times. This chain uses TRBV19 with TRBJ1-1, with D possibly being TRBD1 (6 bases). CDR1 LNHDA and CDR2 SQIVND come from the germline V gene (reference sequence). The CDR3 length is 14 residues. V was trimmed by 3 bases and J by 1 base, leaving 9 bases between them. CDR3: CASSIYRANTEAFF. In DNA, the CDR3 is TGTGCCAGTAGTATTTACAGGGCGAACACTGAAGCTTTCTTT.

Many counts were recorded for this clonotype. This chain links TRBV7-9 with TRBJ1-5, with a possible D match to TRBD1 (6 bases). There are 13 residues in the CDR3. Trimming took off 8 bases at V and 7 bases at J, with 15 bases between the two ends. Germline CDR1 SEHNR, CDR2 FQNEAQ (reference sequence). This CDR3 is CASSTGTNQPQHF. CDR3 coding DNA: TGTGCCAGCTCTACCGGGACAAACCAGCCCCAGCATTTT.

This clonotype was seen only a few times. The CDR3 region is CASSRNPRVGASNQPQHF. DNA of the CDR3: TGTGCCAGCAGCCGAAACCCCAGGGTTGGGGCTAGCAATCAGCCCCAGCATTTT. The rearrangement uses TRBV7-2 and TRBJ1-5, with D maybe TRBD1 (5 bases). Germline CDR1 and CDR2: SGHTA and FQGNSA. V gave up 5 bases and J gave up 0 bases, with 20 bases separating them. The length of the CDR3 is 18 residues. Filled out from reference TRBV7-2 and TRBJ1-5, the complete variable domain reads GAGVSQSPSNKVTEKGKDVELRCDPISGHTALYWYRQSLGQGLEFLIYFQGNSAPDKSGLPSDRFSAERTGGSVSTLTIQRTQQEDSAVYLCASSRNPRVGASNQPQHFGDGTRLSIL.

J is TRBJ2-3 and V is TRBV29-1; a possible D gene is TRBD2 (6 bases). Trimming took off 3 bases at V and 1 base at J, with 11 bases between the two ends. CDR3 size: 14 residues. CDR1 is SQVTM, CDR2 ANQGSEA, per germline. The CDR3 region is CSVDGREGTDTQYF. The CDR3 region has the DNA TGCAGCGTTGATGGTAGGGAGGGCACAGATACGCAGTATTTT.

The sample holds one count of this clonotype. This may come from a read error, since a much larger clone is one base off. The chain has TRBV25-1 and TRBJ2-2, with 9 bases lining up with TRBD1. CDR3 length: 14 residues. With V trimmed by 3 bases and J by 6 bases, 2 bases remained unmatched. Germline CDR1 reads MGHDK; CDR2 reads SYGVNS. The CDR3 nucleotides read TGTGCCAGCAGTGACGACAGGGGGTCCGGGGAGCTGTTTTTT. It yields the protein CASSDDRGSGELFF.

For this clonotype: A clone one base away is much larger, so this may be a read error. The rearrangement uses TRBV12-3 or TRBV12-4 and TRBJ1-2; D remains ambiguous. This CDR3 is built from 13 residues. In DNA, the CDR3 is TGTGCCAACAGTTTACGGGGTGGATATGGCTACACCTTC. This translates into CANSLRGGYGYTF.

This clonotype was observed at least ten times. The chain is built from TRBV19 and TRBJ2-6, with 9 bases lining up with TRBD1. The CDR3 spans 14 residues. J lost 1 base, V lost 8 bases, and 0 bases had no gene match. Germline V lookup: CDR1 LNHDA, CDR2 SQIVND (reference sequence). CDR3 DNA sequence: TGTGCCAGTGGGACAGGGTCTGGGGCCAACGTCCTGACTTTC. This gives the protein CASGTGSGANVLTF.

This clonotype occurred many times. This CDR3 is CASSAPATSYEQYF. The DNA for the CDR3 is TGTGCCAGCAGTGCCCCAGCCACCTCCTACGAGCAGTACTTC. V and J are TRBV2 and TRBJ2-7, with no clear D. CDR1 and CDR2 from the germline V gene are SNHLY and FYNNEI. Trimming pared 4 bases from V and 0 bases from J, leaving 10 bases between. This CDR3 is built from 14 residues.

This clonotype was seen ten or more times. CDR3 residues: CASSLSRSGLREKLFF. The DNA for the CDR3 is TGTGCCAGCAGCTTATCCAGATCAGGGCTACGTGAAAAACTGTTTTTT. V is TRBV7-9 and J is TRBJ1-4; tentatively, D is TRBD1 (5 bases). The CDR3 contains 16 residues. The germline V and J ends were trimmed by 2 bases and 7 bases, with 17 bases remaining between them. CDR1 and CDR2 (germline): SEHNR, FQNEAQ (reference sequence).

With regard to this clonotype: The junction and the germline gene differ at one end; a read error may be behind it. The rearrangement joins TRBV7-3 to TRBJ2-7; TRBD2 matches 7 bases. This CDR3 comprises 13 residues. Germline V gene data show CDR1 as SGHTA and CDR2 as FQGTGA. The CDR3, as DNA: TGTGCCAGCGGCTTGGGAGGGAGTCGCGAGCAGTACTTC. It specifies CASGLGGSREQYF. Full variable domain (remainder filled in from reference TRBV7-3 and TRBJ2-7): GAGVSQTPSNKVTEKGKYVELRCDPISGHTALYWYRQSLGQGPEFLIYFQGTGAADDSGLPNDRFFAVRPEGSVSTLKIQRTERGDSAVYLCASGLGGSREQYFGPGTRLTVT.

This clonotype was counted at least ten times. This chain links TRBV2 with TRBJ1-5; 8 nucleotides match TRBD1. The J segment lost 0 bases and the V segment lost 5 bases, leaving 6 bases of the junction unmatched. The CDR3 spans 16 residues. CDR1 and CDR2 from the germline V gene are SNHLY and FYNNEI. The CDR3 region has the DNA TGTGCCAGCAGTAAGGGGACAGGCAATAGCAATCAGCCCCAGCATTTT. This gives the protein CASSKGTGNSNQPQHF.

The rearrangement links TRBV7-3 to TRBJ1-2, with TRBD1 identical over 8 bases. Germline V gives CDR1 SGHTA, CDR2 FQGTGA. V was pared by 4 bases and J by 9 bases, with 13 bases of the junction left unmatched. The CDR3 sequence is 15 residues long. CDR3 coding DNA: TGTGCCAGCAGCTCGGGACAGGTCCGGGGAGAGAGCTACACCTTC. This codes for CASSSGQVRGESYTF.

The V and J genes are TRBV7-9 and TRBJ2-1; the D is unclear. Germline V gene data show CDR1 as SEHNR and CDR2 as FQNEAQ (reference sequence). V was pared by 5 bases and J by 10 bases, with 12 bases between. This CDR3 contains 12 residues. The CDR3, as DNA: TGTGCCAGCAGCCCGACTGGCCTGGAGCAGTTCTTC. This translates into CASSPTGLEQFF.